One and the same sample provided the 17 T cell receptor beta chains below, sequenced in a study of T cell repertoires in cytomegalovirus infection. Each CDR3 protein is one row after TCRdb ran MiXCR on the reads. There are about 450,000 distinct CDR3 sequences in the sample; approximately 30% occur only once, and roughly 15% lies in the top ten. Sequencing input: PBMCs. These receptors all come from a human donor in good health (CMV status not recorded). Some clones in this sample may be carry-over from other donors' samples.

This clonotype was counted a single time. The chain has TRBV20-1 and TRBJ2-3; 13 nucleotides match TRBD2. The trim removed 5 bases at V and 7 bases at J, leaving 6 bases unmatched. Germline CDR1 is DFQATT and CDR2 is SNEGSKA (reference sequence). This CDR3 is built from 14 residues. The CDR3 region is CSAQLAGGLNTQYF. The CDR3, as DNA: TGCAGTGCTCAACTAGCGGGGGGGCTGAATACGCAGTATTTT.

A few counts support this clonotype. J is TRBJ1-1 and V is TRBV15; a weak D match, TRBD1 (5 bases). This CDR3 has 14 residues. CDR1 is LNHNV, CDR2 YYDKDF, per germline (reference sequence). Trimming removed 0 bases from V and 4 bases from J, with 9 bases in between. CDR3: CATSRDRVFTEAFF. The CDR3 nucleotides are TGTGCCACCAGCAGAGACAGGGTTTTCACTGAAGCTTTCTTT.

This clonotype was observed a few times. The chain carries TRBV6-1 and TRBJ2-5; D unresolved. CDR3 length equals 11 residues. The germline CDR1 and CDR2 sequences are MNHNS and SASEGT. V gave up 8 bases and J gave up 5 bases, with 9 bases separating them. The CDR3 DNA is TGTGCCAGCCTAACTGGGGAGACCCAGTACTTC. Translation gives CASLTGETQYF.

The chain carries TRBV15 and TRBJ1-2; D perhaps matches TRBD1 (5 bases). Germline V lookup: CDR1 LNHNV, CDR2 YYDKDF (reference sequence). Trimming removed 4 bases at V and 1 base at J, with 13 bases between. This CDR3 is 15 amino acids long. This CDR3 is CATSTRTPSNYGYTF. The DNA for the CDR3 is TGTGCCACCAGCACTAGGACACCCAGTAACTATGGCTACACCTTC.

J is TRBJ1-5 and V is TRBV19; no reliable D call. The CDR3 is 13 residues long. Germline V gives CDR1 LNHDA, CDR2 SQIVND (reference sequence). V was shortened by 7 bases and J by 7 bases, with 14 bases between the two germline ends. The CDR3 sequence: CASNPREEQPQHF. The CDR3 DNA reads TGTGCCAGTAATCCTCGGGAGGAACAGCCCCAGCATTTT.

About this clonotype itself: A much larger clone is a single base away; this may be a read error. The chain carries TRBV7-2 and TRBJ2-7; D possibly corresponds to TRBD1 (6 bases). Germline V CDR1 and CDR2: SGHTA, FQGNSA. CDR3 length: 14 amino acids. V lost 4 bases and J lost 5, with 15 bases in between. The chain's CDR3 is CASSWDTTGDEQYF. In DNA form, the CDR3 reads TGTGCCAGCAGCTGGGACACCACTGGCGACGAGCAGTACTTC.

The chain recombines TRBV6-5 with TRBJ1-3; D perhaps matches TRBD1 (5 bases). V lost 6 bases and J lost 0, with 15 bases in between. CDR1 and CDR2 (germline): MNHEY, SVGAGI. This CDR3 contains 16 residues. The CDR3 bases are TGTGCCAGCAGATCCTCGGGACTGCTCTCTGGAAACACCATATATTTT. As protein: CASRSSGLLSGNTIYF.

This CDR3 reads CASNTGTGAYEQYF. The CDR3 DNA reads as TGTGCCAGTAATACCGGGACAGGAGCTTACGAGCAGTACTTC. V gene TRBV19 combines with J gene TRBJ2-7, with 8 bases aligning to TRBD1. V lost 7 bases to trimming and J lost 4 bases; unmatched junction nucleotides: 9. In germline, CDR1 is LNHDA, CDR2 SQIVND (reference sequence). The CDR3 totals 14 residues.

The chain is built from TRBV6-8 and TRBJ2-3; 9 bases are a match to TRBD2. This CDR3 is built from 15 residues. The V gene end was trimmed by 5 bases and the J gene end by 3 bases; junction bases not matched to a gene: 6. From germline, CDR1 is MNHGY and CDR2 SAAAGT. CDR3 region: CASSDRSGGTDTQYF. CDR3 nucleotide sequence: TGTGCCAGCAGTGACCGCAGCGGGGGGACAGATACGCAGTATTTT.

This clonotype was counted at least ten times. The genes are TRBV5-5 and TRBJ2-1; D call uncertain. Germline V gene data show CDR1 as SGHKS and CDR2 as YYEKEE (reference sequence). The length of the CDR3 is 12 residues. The ends were cut back, 4 bases at V and 1 base at J, with 3 bases in the middle. CDR3 amino acids: CASSPSYNEQFF. As DNA, the CDR3 is TGTGCCAGCAGCCCGTCCTACAATGAGCAGTTCTTC.

J is TRBJ2-4 and V is TRBV19, with 7 bases lining up with TRBD1. CDR3 length equals 17 residues. J was trimmed by 1 base and V by 5 bases; bases with no gene match: 11. CDR1 and CDR2 (germline): LNHDA, SQIVND (reference sequence). CDR3 region: CASSPETGTLAKNIQYF. CDR3 DNA sequence: TGTGCCAGTAGTCCAGAGACAGGGACGTTGGCCAAAAACATTCAGTACTTC.

The chain has TRBV7-9 and TRBJ1-5; 8 bases match TRBD1. The germline V gene has CDR1 SEHNR and CDR2 FQNEAQ (reference sequence). The CDR3 is 21 residues long. The ends lost 5 bases at V and 2 bases at J; junction bases unmatched: 23. DNA of the CDR3: TGTGCCAGCAGCCTTGGCGGACAAACAGGGGGTATCTTCCTAGGCAATCAGCCCCAGCATTTT. Translation: CASSLGGQTGGIFLGNQPQHF.

The V and J genes are TRBV2 and TRBJ2-1; no clear D gene. Trimming removed 0 bases from V and 4 bases from J, with 4 bases in between. The CDR3 spans 13 residues. Germline values: CDR1 SNHLY, CDR2 FYNNEI. CDR3 protein: CASSEARYNEQFF. In DNA form, the CDR3 reads TGTGCCAGCAGTGAAGCGCGATACAATGAGCAGTTCTTC.

This clonotype was detected only once. The junction does not match germline at one end; this may be a read error. The gene calls are TRBV5-4 and TRBJ1-6; D unclear. The CDR3 contains 15 residues. Germline-derived CDR1 and CDR2 are SGHNT and YYREEE (reference sequence). The CDR3 here is CASTSIDGNNSPRHF. The CDR3, as DNA: TGTGCCAGCACCTCTATCGACGGAAATAATTCACCCCGCCACTTT.

V usage is TRBV19 and J usage is TRBJ2-7; 8 bases map to TRBD1. With V trimmed by 1 base and J by 10 bases, 9 bases remained unmatched. Looked up from germline, CDR1 is LNHDA and CDR2 is SQIVND (reference sequence). This CDR3 contains 14 residues. The CDR3 coding sequence is TGTGCCAGTAGTATAGGGGCCGGGACAGGACTTCAGTACTTC. It encodes CASSIGAGTGLQYF.

Worth noting for this clonotype: The conserved phenylalanine or tryptophan normally closing the CDR3 is absent here, so this likely arose from a read error. No DNA is shown, since the ends of the CDR3 on it are uncertain; the CDR3 is the one TCRdb lists. The gene calls are TRBV4-1 and TRBJ2-3. Germline V lookup: CDR1 MGHRA, CDR2 YSYEKL. The CDR3 sequence runs 15 residues, both termini included. The CDR3 here is CASSQLRLAQETQSC.

The chain joins TRBV2 to TRBJ2-7, with D uncertain. From germline, CDR1 is SNHLY and CDR2 FYNNEI. The CDR3 loop spans 12 amino acids. V lost 7 bases and J lost 3, with 10 bases in between. For the CDR3, the DNA is TGTGCCAGCACTGACGATTACTACGAGCAGTACTTC. This translates into CASTDDYYEQYF.